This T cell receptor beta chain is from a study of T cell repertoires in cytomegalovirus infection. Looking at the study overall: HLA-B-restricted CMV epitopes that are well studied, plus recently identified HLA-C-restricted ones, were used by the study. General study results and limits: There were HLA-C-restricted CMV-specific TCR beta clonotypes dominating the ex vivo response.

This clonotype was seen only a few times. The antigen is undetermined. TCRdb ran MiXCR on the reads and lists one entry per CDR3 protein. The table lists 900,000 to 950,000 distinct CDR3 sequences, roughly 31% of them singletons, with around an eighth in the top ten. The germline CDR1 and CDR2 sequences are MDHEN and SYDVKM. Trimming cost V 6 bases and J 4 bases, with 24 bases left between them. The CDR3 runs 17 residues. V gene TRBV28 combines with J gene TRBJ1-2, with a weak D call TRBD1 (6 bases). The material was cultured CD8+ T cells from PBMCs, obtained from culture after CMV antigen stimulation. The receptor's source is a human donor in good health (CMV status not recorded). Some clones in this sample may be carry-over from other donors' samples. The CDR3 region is CASSLVTRGIEGYGYTF. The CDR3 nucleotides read TGTGCCAGCAGCCTAGTCACCAGGGGAATAGAGGGCTATGGCTACACCTTC.